The rows below give T cell receptor beta chains drawn from one sample of a study of T-cell memory formation after mild COVID-19. Each CDR3 protein is one row after TCRdb ran MiXCR on the 5' RACE reads. The sample lists about 270,000 distinct CDR3 sequences, 15% seen once, with 2.1% in the top ten. The sample consisted of PBMCs or a T cell subset sorted from them (not recorded which). The origin of the receptors is an adult woman who had mild COVID-19 (a few samples of this study predate the infection). Cell type and time point are not known. The CDR3 runs from the conserved cysteine through the conserved F or W. A D gene is named only where the DNA matches it firmly. Clone size is given for some rows only: seen once, a few or many times, or a class if the clone is expanded.

size: few; J: TRBJ1-3; D: .; V: TRBV12-3/TRBV12-4; CDR3: CASSFSSSGNTIYF; DNA: TGTGCCAGCAGTTTTTCATCCTCTGGAAACACCATATATTTT
size: few; J: TRBJ2-3; D: .; V: TRBV7-2; CDR3: CASSSKQAGTDTQYF; DNA: TGTGCCAGCAGCTCCAAGCAGGCAGGCACAGATACGCAGTATTTT
size: few; J: TRBJ2-3; D: TRBD2; V: TRBV29-1; CDR3: CSELAGNTDTQYF; DNA: TGCAGCGAACTAGCGGGAAACACAGATACGCAGTATTTT
size: many; J: TRBJ2-7; D: TRBD2; V: TRBV12-3/TRBV12-4; CDR3: CASSAVGLAAGQYF; DNA: TGTGCCAGCAGTGCGGTCGGACTAGCGGCCGGGCAGTACTTC
size: few; J: TRBJ2-2; D: .; V: TRBV4-1; CDR3: CASSFPSSRTQAGELFF; DNA: TGCGCCAGCAGCTTCCCTAGTTCCAGGACCCAAGCCGGGGAGCTGTTTTTT
size: .; J: TRBJ2-7; D: .; V: TRBV10-3; CDR3: CAISESELLQYF; DNA: TGTGCCATCAGTGAGTCGGAACTACTGCAGTACTTC
size: few; J: TRBJ2-1; D: .; V: TRBV18; CDR3: CASSPIAEQFF; DNA: TGTGCCAGCTCACCAATAGCAGAGCAGTTCTTC
size: .; J: TRBJ1-2; D: .; V: TRBV5-1; CDR3: CASSWEDSNYGYTF; DNA: TGCGCCAGCAGCTGGGAGGACAGCAACTATGGCTACACCTTC
size: .; J: TRBJ2-7; D: TRBD1; V: TRBV10-2; CDR3: CASRAGQGYEQYF; DNA: TGCGCCAGCAGGGCGGGACAGGGGTACGAGCAGTACTTC
size: many; J: TRBJ2-5; D: TRBD1; V: TRBV7-3; CDR3: CASSFRRTGGSQLQETQYF; DNA: TGTGCCAGCAGCTTCCGTCGGACAGGCGGATCGCAGTTGCAAGAGACCCAGTACTTC
size: few; J: TRBJ2-6; D: .; V: TRBV15; CDR3: CATSRDYGLVSGANVLTF; DNA: TGTGCCACCAGCAGAGATTACGGTCTGGTCTCTGGGGCCAACGTCCTGACTTTC
size: many; J: TRBJ2-1; D: TRBD1; V: TRBV4-1; CDR3: CASSQDDRAAYNEQFF; DNA: TGCGCCAGCAGCCAGGATGACAGGGCCGCCTACAATGAGCAGTTCTTC
size: .; J: TRBJ2-7; D: TRBD2; V: TRBV3-1; CDR3: CASSPLLEGGRKTYEQYF; DNA: TGTGCCAGCAGCCCCCTCCTGGAGGGCGGGAGAAAAACCTACGAGCAGTACTTC
size: .; J: TRBJ2-7; D: .; V: TRBV3-1; CDR3: CASSQEGGYEQYF; DNA: TGTGCCAGCAGCCAAGAGGGTGGGTACGAGCAGTACTTC
size: few; J: TRBJ2-5; D: .; V: TRBV7-8; CDR3: CASSSNRVTQETQYF; DNA: TGTGCCAGCAGCTCCAACAGGGTGACCCAAGAGACCCAGTACTTC
size: .; J: TRBJ2-7; D: .; V: TRBV11-2; CDR3: CASSLSYSLSYEQYF; DNA: TGTGCCAGCAGCCTATCATACAGCCTCTCCTACGAGCAGTACTTC
size: .; J: TRBJ2-7; D: TRBD1; V: TRBV2; CDR3: CASSEIRRRTGIVYEQYF; DNA: TGTGCCAGCAGCGAGATAAGACGAAGGACAGGTATCGTCTACGAGCAGTACTTC
size: few; J: TRBJ1-5; D: .; V: TRBV24-1; CDR3: CATSDFGGDQPQHF; DNA: TGTGCCACCAGTGATTTCGGGGGGGATCAGCCCCAGCATTTT
size: .; J: TRBJ2-7; D: .; V: TRBV18; CDR3: CASSPLRTSGSYEQYF; DNA: TGTGCCAGCTCACCACTAAGGACTTCCGGCTCCTACGAGCAGTACTTC
size: .; J: TRBJ1-5; D: TRBD1; V: TRBV2; CDR3: CASSAGQGILGNQPQHF; DNA: TGTGCCAGCAGCGCGGGACAGGGGATACTGGGCAATCAGCCCCAGCATTTT
size: many; J: TRBJ2-7; D: .; V: TRBV11-2; CDR3: CASSLPEMGAYEQYF; DNA: TGTGCCAGCAGCTTACCGGAGATGGGGGCCTACGAGCAGTACTTC
size: .; J: TRBJ2-2; D: .; V: TRBV24-1; CDR3: CATSGPTGELFF; DNA: TGTGCCACCAGTGGTCCCACCGGGGAGCTGTTTTTT
size: many; J: TRBJ1-5; D: .; V: TRBV5-1; CDR3: CASSLDPNQPQHF; DNA: TGCGCCAGCAGCTTGGATCCGAATCAGCCCCAGCATTTT
size: few; J: TRBJ2-3; D: .; V: TRBV18; CDR3: CASSPGVIDTQYF; DNA: TGTGCCAGCTCACCTGGTGTCATAGATACGCAGTATTTT
size: few; J: TRBJ1-1; D: .; V: TRBV19; CDR3: CASSMRSGARSNTEAFF; DNA: TGTGCCAGTAGTATGAGGAGTGGGGCCAGATCGAACACTGAAGCTTTCTTT
size: .; J: TRBJ2-5; D: .; V: TRBV5-5; CDR3: CASSLGLLHRQIQETQYF; DNA: TGTGCCAGCAGCTTAGGATTACTACACCGCCAAATCCAAGAGACCCAGTACTTC
size: .; J: TRBJ2-6; D: TRBD2; V: TRBV4-3; CDR3: CASSQLAGSGANVLTF; DNA: TGCGCCAGCAGCCAACTAGCGGGCTCTGGGGCCAACGTCCTGACTTTC
size: .; J: TRBJ1-1; D: .; V: TRBV28; CDR3: CASSSGGSGLNTEAFF; DNA: TGTGCCAGCAGCTCCGGGGGTTCAGGGCTGAACACTGAAGCTTTCTTT
size: many; J: TRBJ1-2; D: .; V: TRBV4-1; CDR3: CASSQGGGYGYTF; DNA: TGCGCCAGCAGCCAAGGGGGAGGCTATGGCTACACCTTC
size: few; J: TRBJ2-5; D: TRBD2; V: TRBV7-2; CDR3: CASSLILAGGPLETQYF; DNA: TGTGCCAGCAGCCTAATCTTAGCGGGGGGGCCTTTAGAGACCCAGTACTTC
size: few; J: TRBJ2-1; D: TRBD2; V: TRBV12-3/TRBV12-4; CDR3: CASSHSSGSVNEQFF; DNA: TGTGCCAGCAGCCACTCTAGCGGGAGTGTCAATGAGCAGTTCTTC